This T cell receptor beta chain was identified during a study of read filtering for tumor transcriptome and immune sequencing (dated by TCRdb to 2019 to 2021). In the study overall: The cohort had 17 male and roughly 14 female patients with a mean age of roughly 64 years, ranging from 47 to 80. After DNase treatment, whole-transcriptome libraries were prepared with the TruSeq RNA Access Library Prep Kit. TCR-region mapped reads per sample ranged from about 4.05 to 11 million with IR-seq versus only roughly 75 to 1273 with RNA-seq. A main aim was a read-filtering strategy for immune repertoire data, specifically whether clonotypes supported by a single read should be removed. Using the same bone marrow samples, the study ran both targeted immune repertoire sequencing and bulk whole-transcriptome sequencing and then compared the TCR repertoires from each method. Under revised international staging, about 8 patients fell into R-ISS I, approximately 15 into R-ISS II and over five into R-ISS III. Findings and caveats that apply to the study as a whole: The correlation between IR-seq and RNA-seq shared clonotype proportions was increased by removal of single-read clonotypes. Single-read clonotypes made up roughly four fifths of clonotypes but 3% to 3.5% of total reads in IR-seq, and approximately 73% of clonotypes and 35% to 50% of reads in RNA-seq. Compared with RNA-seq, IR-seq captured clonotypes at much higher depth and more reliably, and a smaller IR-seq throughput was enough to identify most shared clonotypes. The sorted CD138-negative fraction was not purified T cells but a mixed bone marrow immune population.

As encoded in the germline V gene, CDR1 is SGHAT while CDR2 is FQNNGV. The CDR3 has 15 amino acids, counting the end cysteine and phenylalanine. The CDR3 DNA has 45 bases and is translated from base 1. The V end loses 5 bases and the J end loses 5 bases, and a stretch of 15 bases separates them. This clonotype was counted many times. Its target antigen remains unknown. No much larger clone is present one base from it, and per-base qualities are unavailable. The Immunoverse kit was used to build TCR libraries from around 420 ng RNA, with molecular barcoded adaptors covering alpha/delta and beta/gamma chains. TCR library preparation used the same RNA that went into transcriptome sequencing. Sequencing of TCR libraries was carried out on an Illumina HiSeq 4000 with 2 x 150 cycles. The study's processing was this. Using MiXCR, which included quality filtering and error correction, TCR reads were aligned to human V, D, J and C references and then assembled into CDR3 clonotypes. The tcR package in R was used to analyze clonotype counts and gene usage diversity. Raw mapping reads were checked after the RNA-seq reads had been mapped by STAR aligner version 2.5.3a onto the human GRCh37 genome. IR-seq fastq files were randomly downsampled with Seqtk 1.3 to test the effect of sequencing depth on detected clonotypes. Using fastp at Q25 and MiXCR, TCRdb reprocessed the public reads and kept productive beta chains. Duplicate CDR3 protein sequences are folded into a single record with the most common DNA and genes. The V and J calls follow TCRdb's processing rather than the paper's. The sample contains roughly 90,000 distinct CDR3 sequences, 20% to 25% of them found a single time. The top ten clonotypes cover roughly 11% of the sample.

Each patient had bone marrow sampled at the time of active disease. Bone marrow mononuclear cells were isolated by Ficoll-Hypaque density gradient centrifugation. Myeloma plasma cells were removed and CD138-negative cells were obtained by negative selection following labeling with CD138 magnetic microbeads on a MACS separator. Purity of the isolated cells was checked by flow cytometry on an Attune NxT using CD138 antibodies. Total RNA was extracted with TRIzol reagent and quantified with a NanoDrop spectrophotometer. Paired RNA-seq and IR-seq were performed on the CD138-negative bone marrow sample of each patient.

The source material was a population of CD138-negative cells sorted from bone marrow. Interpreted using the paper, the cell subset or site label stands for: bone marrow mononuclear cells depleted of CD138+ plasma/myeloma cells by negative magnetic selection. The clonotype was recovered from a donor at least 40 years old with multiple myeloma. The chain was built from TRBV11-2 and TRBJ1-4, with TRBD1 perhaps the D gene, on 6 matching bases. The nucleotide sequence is TGTGCCAGCAGCCCAGCAGCAACAGGGAATGAAAAACTGTTTTTT. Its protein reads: CASSPAATGNEKLFF.